This T cell receptor beta chain stems from a study of CD8 T cells in Susac syndrome. The V end lost 3 bases, the J end lost 2 bases, and 17 bases lay between the germline ends. Per germline, CDR1 SQVTM and CDR2 ANQGSEA. CDR3 length: 16 residues. Random hexamers were used to reverse transcribe an amount of roughly 0.5 to 1 ug RNA. The CDR3 of TCR beta was amplified by immunoSEQ multiplex PCR across 54 Vbeta and 13 Jbeta. TCRdb independently ran MiXCR on the immunoSEQ multiplex PCR reads; one entry per CDR3 protein. The sample holds roughly 150,000 distinct CDR3 sequences, roughly 95% seen once. The study sequenced TCR beta in blood CD8+ and CD4+ T cells. Controls comprised healthy donors matched for age and sex. TEMRA cells were enriched by FACS, while CD8+ and CD4+ T cells were obtained through a negative isolation that was performed magnetically.

This sequence joins TRBV29-1 and TRBJ2-4; D possibly corresponds to TRBD2 (7 bases). This clonotype was obtained from a human donor in good health. Sequencing used CD4+ T cells from PBMCs. CDR3 coding DNA: TGCAGCGTTGAGGTGTGGCGGGGGCCGACCAAAAACATTCAGTACTTC. This gives the protein CSVEVWRGPTKNIQYF. Full variable domain (missing parts from reference TRBV29-1 and TRBJ2-4): SAVISQKPSRDICQRGTSLTIQCQVDSQVTMMFWYRQQPGQSLTLIATANQGSEATYESGFVIDKFPISRPNLTFSTLTVSNMSPEDSSIYLCSVEVWRGPTKNIQYFGAGTRLSVL.